This TCR beta chain originates from a study of blood T cell repertoires in COVID-19. Only in-frame clones appear in the TCRdb table, and some are missing; sequencing was by immunoSEQ multiplex PCR. The table includes 100,000 or so clones, about nine tenths detected once. With V trimmed by 3 bases and J by 3 bases, 6 bases remained unmatched. CDR1 is MDHEN and CDR2 is SYDVKM in the germline V gene. The CDR3 contains 15 residues. V is TRBV28 and J is TRBJ2-7, with TRBD1 matching 9 bases. This sequence was found in a woman between 45 and 60 years old with COVID-19, enrolled during active disease. Source material: peripheral blood. The CDR3 bases are TGTGCCAGCAGTTTGGGGACAGGGTCCGTCTACGAGCAGTACTTC. It translates to CASSLGTGSVYEQYF. Complete variable domain (other parts from reference TRBV28 and TRBJ2-7): DVKVTQSSRYLVKRTGEKVFLECVQDMDHENMFWYRQDPGLGLRLIYFSYDVKMKEKGDIPEGYSVSREKKERFSLILESASTNQTSMYLCASSLGTGSVYEQYFGPGTRLTVT.